The present T cell receptor (beta chain) was sequenced within a study of cytomegalovirus exposure and HLA in healthy donors. Vbeta (60) and Jbeta (13) primers were used in the PCR. The table came from immunoSEQ multiplex PCR; TCRdb's copy has only in-frame clones and leaves some out. This listing includes approximately 110,000 clones. Germline V lookup: CDR1 SGHRS, CDR2 YFSETQ. CDR3 size: 13 residues. The ends were cut back, 0 bases at V and 8 bases at J, with 11 bases in the middle. Sequencing input: PBMCs. This clonotype was sampled from a man aged 45-65 years in good health and CMV-seronegative. The chain joins TRBV5-1 to TRBJ1-2; no reliable D call. CDR3 loop: CASSLDLLTGYTF. CDR3 DNA sequence: TGCGCCAGCAGCTTGGACCTCCTTACAGGCTACACCTTC.